This T cell receptor beta chain comes out of a study of human T cells and chemical hapten exposure. Study at large: Patients, predominantly female, presented with alopecia areata, totalis or universalis. Overall study results and limits: In comparison with controls, expanded TCRs gave rise to a significantly larger number of large CDR3 similarity clusters.

The library labeled individual cDNA molecules by adding unique molecular identifiers to them. TCRdb ran MiXCR on the RACE reads and lists one entry per CDR3 protein. Among 70,000 to 95,000 distinct CDR3 sequences, around 6.7% were seen once, and the ten largest hold 1.3%. Time point indicated: patch test 2, 6 weeks after DPC sensitization. The treatment here: therapeutic diphenylcyclopropenone sensitization with weekly scalp DPC. In germline, CDR1 is GTSNPN, CDR2 SVGIG (reference sequence). Trimming took 4 bases from V and 4 from J; bases not matched to a gene: 6. This CDR3 has 14 amino acids. This clonotype came up many times. No antigen is known for it.

The source was whole blood, collected in connection with sensitization to the hapten diphenylcyclopropenone (DPC). The sequence was obtained from a woman aged 25 to 45 with alopecia areata. Some clones in this sample may be carry-over from other donors' samples. J is TRBJ1-1 and V is TRBV30; TRBD1 agrees at 10 bases. In DNA form, the CDR3 reads TGTGCCTGGACCACCTGGACAGGGGGCACTGAAGCTTTCTTT. Translating gives CAWTTWTGGTEAFF.